This note documents a single T cell receptor (beta chain) sequence. What it binds is not known. The data originate from a study of T cell responses to AZD1222 COVID-19 vaccine. Study-level results: Donors were mostly white British, more females; clonal diversity possibly underestimated. Breadth and depth of Spike-specific TCRs rose after two AZD1222 doses. Nearly half of spike-specific TCRs reportedly go after variant regions that carry no mutations.

The germline CDR1 and CDR2 sequences are SQVTM and ANQGSEA. CDR3 length: 16 amino acids. V lost 0 bases to trimming and J lost 4 bases; unmatched junction nucleotides: 11. Some clones are missing from TCRdb's copy, which holds only in-frame ones; the method was immunoSEQ multiplex PCR. The table has around 71,000 clones, 65% to 85% seen once. This TCR was recovered from an adult in good health. The chain recombines TRBV29-1 with TRBJ2-5; TRBD2 matches 7 bases. Source: peripheral blood, taken on day 0 of AZD1222 vaccination. The CDR3 region is CSVEEVGGRAGETQYF. The CDR3 nucleotides are TGCAGCGTTGAAGAGGTTGGAGGGAGGGCGGGAGAGACCCAGTACTTC. Using reference TRBV29-1 and TRBJ2-5 for the parts outside the CDR3, the full variable domain is SAVISQKPSRDICQRGTSLTIQCQVDSQVTMMFWYRQQPGQSLTLIATANQGSEATYESGFVIDKFPISRPNLTFSTLTVSNMSPEDSSIYLCSVEEVGGRAGETQYFGPGTRLLVL.